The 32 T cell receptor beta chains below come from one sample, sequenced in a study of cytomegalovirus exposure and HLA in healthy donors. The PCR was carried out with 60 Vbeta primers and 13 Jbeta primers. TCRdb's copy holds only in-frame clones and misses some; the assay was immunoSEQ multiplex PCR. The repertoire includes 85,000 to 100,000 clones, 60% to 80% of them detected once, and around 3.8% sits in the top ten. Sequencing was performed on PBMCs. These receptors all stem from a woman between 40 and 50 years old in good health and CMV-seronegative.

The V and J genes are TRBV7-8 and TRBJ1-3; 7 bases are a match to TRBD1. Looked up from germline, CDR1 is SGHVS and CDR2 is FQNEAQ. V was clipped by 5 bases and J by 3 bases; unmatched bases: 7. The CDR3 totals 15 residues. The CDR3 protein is CASSPGQLLGNTIYF. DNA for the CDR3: TGTGCCAGCAGCCCGGGACAGCTACTTGGAAACACCATATATTTT.

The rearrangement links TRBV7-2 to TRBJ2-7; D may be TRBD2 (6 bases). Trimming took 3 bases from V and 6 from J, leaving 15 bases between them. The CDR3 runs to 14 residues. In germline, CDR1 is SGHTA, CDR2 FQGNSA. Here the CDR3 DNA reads TGTGCCAGCAGCTTTAAAGGAGGGTCCGTCGAGCAGTACTTC. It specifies CASSFKGGSVEQYF.

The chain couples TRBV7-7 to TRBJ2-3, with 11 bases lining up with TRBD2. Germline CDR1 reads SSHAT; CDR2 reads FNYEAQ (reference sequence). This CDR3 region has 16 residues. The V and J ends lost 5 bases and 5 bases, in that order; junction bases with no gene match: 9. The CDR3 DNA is TGTGCCAGCAGCCTCGGACTAGCGGGTAGAGGAGATACGCAGTATTTT. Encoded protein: CASSLGLAGRGDTQYF.

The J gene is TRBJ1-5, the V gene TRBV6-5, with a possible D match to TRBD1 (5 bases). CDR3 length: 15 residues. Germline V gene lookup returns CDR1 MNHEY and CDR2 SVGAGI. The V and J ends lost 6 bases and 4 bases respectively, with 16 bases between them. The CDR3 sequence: CASRSGLNSNQPQHF. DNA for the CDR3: TGTGCCAGCAGATCGGGACTAAACTCAAATCAGCCCCAGCATTTT.

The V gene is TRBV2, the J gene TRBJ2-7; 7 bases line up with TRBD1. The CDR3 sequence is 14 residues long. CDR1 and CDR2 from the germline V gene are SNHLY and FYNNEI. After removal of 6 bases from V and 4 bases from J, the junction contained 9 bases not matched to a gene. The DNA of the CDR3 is TGTGCCAGCAGGCAGACAGGGTCCCTATACGAGCAGTACTTC. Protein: CASRQTGSLYEQYF.

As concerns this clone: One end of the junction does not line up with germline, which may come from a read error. The CDR3 region has the DNA TGCAGCTTCCGACAGGGACGGAACCCTGAAGCTTTCTTT. This translates into CSFRQGRNPEAFF. The chain employs TRBV29-1 and TRBJ1-1, with 7 bases fitting TRBD1. From germline, CDR1 is SQVTM and CDR2 ANQGSEA. The CDR3 has 13 residues.

The CDR3: CASSFGVGQGRETQYF. CDR3 DNA sequence: TGCGCCAGCAGCTTTGGTGTGGGACAGGGGCGGGAGACCCAGTACTTC. This rearrangement joins TRBV5-1 to TRBJ2-5; 10 nucleotides agree with TRBD1. CDR1 and CDR2 (germline): SGHRS, YFSETQ. Trimming cost V 2 bases and J 5 bases; bases outside gene matches: 9. CDR3 length: 16 residues.

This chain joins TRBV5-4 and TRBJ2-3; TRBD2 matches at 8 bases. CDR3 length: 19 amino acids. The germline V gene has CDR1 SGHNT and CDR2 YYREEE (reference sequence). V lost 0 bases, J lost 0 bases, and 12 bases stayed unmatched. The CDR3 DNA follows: TGTGCCAGCAGCTTGGGTGGTCTAGCGGGTGCGACTAGCACAGATACGCAGTATTTT. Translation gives CASSLGGLAGATSTDTQYF.

The CDR3 spells CSVADRRDQPQHF. In nucleotides, the CDR3 is TGCAGCGTTGCGGACAGGAGAGATCAGCCCCAGCATTTT. The J gene is TRBJ1-5, the V gene TRBV29-1, with 7 bases lining up with TRBD1. The CDR3 sequence is 13 residues long. Germline CDR1 and CDR2: SQVTM and ANQGSEA. The V and J ends lost 4 bases and 5 bases, in that order; junction bases with no gene match: 5.

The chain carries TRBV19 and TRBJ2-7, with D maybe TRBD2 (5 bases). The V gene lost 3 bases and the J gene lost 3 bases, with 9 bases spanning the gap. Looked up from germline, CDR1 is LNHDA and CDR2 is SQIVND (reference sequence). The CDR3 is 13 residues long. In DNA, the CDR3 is TGTGCCAGTAGTATTTTAGGAGGCTACGAGCAGTACTTC. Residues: CASSILGGYEQYF.

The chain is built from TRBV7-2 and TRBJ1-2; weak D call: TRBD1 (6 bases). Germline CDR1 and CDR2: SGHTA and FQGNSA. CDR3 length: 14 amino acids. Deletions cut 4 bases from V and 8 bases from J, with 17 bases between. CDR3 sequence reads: CASSSSGAFQGYTF. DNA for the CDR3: TGTGCCAGCAGCTCCTCAGGGGCTTTTCAGGGCTACACCTTC.

The CDR3 region is CASSQGTGGVRYGYTF. The CDR3 bases are TGCGCCAGCAGCCAAGGGACAGGGGGCGTTCGCTATGGCTACACCTTC. The chain combines TRBV4-3 with TRBJ1-2, with TRBD1 matching over 11 bases. This CDR3 region has 16 residues. Trimming took 1 base from V and 4 from J; bases not matched to a gene: 5. Looked up from germline, CDR1 is LGHNA and CDR2 is YSLEER.

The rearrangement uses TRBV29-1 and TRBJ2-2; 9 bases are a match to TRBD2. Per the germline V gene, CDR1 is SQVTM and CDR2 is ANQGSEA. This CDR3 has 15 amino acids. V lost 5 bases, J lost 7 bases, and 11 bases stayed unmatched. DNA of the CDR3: TGCAGCGTTTCCCTGCTGGCGGGGGGGCTCGGGGAGCTGTTTTTT. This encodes CSVSLLAGGLGELFF.

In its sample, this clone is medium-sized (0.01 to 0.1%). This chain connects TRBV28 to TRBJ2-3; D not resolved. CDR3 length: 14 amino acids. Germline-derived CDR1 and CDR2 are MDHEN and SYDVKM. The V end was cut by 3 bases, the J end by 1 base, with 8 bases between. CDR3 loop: CASSLETGTDTQYF. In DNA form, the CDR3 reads TGTGCCAGCAGTTTGGAAACAGGCACAGATACGCAGTATTTT.

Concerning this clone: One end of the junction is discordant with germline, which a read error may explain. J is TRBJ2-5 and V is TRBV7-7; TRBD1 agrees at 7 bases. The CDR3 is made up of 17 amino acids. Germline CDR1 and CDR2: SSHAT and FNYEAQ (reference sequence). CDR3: CASSFSPTGAARETQYF. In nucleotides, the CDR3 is TGTGCTAGCAGCTTTTCCCCCACAGGGGCCGCCCGGGAGACCCAGTACTTC.

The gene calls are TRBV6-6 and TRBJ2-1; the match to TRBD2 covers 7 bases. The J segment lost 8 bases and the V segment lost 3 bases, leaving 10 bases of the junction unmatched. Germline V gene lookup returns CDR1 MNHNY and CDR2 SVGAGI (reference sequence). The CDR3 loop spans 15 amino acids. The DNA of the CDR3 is TGTGCCAGCAGTTATCCCGGCGGGGGAGTCGATGAGCAGTTCTTC. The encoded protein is CASSYPGGGVDEQFF.

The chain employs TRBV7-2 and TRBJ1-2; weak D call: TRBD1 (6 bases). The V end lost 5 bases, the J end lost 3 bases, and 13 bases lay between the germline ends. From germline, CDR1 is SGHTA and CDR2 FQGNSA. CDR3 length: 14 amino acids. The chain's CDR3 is CASSVQGDYYGYTF. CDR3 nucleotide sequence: TGTGCCAGCAGCGTACAGGGAGATTACTATGGCTACACCTTC.

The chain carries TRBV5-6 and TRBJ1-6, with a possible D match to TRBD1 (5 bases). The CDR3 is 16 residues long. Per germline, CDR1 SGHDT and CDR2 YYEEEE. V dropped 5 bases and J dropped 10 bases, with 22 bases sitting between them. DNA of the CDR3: TGTGCCAGCAGTCCGATAGACGGGGGTATAGGATCACCCCTCCACTTT. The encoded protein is CASSPIDGGIGSPLHF.

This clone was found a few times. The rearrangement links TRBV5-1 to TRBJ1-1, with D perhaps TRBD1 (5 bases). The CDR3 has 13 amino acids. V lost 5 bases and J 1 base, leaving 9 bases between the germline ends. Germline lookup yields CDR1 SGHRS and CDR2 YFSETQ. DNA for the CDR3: TGCGCCAGCAGGCGTACAGGGAACACTGAAGCTTTCTTT. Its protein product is CASRRTGNTEAFF. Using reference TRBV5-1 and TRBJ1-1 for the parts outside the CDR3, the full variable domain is KAGVTQTPRYLIKTRGQQVTLSCSPISGHRSVSWYQQTPGQGLQFLFEYFSETQRNKGNFPGRFSGRQFSNSRSEMNVSTLELGDSALYLCASRRTGNTEAFFGQGTRLTVV.

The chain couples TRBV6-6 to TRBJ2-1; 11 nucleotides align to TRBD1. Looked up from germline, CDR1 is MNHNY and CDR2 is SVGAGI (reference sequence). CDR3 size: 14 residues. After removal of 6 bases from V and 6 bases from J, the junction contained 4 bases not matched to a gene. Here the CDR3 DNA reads TGTGCCAGCAGGACCGGGACAGGGGGCAATGAGCAGTTCTTC. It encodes CASRTGTGGNEQFF.

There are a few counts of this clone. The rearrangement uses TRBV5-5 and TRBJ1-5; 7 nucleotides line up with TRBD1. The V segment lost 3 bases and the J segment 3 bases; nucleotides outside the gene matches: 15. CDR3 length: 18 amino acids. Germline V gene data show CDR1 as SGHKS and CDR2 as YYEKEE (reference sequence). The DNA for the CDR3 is TGTGCCAGCAGCTCGACAACCTTGGGGACAGCAGTCAATCAGCCCCAGCATTTT. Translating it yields CASSSTTLGTAVNQPQHF.

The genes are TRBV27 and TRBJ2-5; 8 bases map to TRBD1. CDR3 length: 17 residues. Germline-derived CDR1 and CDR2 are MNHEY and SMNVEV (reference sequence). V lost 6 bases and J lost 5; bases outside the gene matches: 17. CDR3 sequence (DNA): TGTGCCAGCAGAAAGGAGGGGCTCGGACAGGGCGGGGAGACCCAGTACTTC. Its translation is CASRKEGLGQGGETQYF.

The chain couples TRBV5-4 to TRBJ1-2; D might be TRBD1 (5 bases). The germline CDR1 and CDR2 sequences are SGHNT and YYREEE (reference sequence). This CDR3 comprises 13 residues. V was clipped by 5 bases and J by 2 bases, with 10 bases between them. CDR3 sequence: CASSLQGNYGYTF. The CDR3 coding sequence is TGTGCCAGCAGTCTCCAGGGAAACTATGGCTACACCTTC.

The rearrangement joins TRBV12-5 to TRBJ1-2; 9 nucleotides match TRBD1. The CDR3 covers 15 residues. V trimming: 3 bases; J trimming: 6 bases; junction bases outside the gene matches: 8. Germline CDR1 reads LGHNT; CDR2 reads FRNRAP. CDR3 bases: TGTGCTAGTGGTTTTCCGGACAGGGGTATCGATGGCTACACCTTC. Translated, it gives CASGFPDRGIDGYTF.

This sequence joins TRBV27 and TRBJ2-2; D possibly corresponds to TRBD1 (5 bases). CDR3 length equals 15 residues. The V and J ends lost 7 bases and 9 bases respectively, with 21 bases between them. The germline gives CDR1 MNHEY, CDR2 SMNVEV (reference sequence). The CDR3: CASILTEVSTRELFF. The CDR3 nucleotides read TGTGCCAGCATATTGACAGAGGTTAGTACCCGGGAGCTGTTTTTT.

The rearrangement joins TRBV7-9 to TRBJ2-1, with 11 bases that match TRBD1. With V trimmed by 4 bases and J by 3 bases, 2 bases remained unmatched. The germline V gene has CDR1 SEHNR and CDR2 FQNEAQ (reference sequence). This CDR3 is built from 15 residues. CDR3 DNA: TGTGCCAGCAGCTCCGGGACAGGGGGCTACAATGAGCAGTTCTTC. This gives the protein CASSSGTGGYNEQFF.

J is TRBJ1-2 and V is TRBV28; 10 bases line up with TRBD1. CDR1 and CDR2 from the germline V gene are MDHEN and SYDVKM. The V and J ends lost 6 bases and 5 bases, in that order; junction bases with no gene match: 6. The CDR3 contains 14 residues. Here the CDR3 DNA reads TGTGCCAGCAGGCGGGGGGGACAGGGGTATGGCTACACCTTC. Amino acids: CASRRGGQGYGYTF.

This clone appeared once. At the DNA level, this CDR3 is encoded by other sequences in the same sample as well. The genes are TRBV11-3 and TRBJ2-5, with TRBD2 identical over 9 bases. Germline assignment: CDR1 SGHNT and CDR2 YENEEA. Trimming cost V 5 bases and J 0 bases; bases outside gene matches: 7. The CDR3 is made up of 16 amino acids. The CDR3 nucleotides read TGTGCCAGCAGCCTCGGGGCTAGCGGGGACCAAGAGACCCAGTACTTC. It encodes CASSLGASGDQETQYF.

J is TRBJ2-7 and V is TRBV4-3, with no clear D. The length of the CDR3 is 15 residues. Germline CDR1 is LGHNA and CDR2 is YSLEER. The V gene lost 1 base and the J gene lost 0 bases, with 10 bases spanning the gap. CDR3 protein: CASSQGSQDSYEQYF. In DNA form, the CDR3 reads TGCGCCAGCAGCCAAGGTAGCCAAGACTCCTACGAGCAGTACTTC.

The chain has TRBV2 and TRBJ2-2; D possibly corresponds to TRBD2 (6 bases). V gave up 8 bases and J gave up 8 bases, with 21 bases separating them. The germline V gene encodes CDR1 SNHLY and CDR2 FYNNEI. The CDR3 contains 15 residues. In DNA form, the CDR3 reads TGTGCCAGCGGCACCCCTGAGGCGGGGCCTGGGGAGCTGTTTTTT. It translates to CASGTPEAGPGELFF.

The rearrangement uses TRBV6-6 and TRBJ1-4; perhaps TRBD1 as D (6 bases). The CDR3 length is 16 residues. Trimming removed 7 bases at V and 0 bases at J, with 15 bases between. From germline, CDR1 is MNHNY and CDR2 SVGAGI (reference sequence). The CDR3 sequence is CASTQGYPTTNEKLFF. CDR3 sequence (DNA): TGTGCCAGCACTCAGGGGTACCCTACAACTAATGAAAAACTGTTTTTT.

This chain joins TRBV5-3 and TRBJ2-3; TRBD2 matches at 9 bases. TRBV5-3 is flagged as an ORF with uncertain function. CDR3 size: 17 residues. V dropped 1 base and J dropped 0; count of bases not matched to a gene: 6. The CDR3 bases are TGTGCCAGAAGCTTGCCTGAGCGGGGGGCCAGCACAGATACGCAGTATTTT. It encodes CARSLPERGASTDTQYF.